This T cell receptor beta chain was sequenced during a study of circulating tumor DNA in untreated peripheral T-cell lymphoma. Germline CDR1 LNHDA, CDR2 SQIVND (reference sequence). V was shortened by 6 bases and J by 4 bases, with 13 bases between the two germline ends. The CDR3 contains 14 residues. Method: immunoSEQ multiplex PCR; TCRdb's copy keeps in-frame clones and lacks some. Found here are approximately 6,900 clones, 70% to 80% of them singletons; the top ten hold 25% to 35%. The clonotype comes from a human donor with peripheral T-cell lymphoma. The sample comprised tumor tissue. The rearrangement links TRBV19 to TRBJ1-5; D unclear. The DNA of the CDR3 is TGTGCCAGTAGCCCGATGGGAGGTAATCAGCCCCAGCATTTT. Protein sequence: CASSPMGGNQPQHF. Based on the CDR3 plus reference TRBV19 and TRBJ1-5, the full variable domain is DGGITQSPKYLFRKEGQNVTLSCEQNLNHDAMYWYRQDPGQGLRLIYYSQIVNDFQKGDIAEGYSVSREKKESFPLTVTSAQKNPTAFYLCASSPMGGNQPQHFGDGTRLSIL.